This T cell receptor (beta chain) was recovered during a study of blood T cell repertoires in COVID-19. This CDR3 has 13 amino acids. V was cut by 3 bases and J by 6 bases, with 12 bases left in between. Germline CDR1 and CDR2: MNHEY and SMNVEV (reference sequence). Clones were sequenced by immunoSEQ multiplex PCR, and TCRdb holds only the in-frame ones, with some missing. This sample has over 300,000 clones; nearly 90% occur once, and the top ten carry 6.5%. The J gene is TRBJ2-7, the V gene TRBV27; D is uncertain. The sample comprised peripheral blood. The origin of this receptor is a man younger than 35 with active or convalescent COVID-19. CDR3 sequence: CASSFLEPSEQYF. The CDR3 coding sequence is TGTGCCAGCAGTTTTCTGGAGCCTAGCGAGCAGTACTTC.